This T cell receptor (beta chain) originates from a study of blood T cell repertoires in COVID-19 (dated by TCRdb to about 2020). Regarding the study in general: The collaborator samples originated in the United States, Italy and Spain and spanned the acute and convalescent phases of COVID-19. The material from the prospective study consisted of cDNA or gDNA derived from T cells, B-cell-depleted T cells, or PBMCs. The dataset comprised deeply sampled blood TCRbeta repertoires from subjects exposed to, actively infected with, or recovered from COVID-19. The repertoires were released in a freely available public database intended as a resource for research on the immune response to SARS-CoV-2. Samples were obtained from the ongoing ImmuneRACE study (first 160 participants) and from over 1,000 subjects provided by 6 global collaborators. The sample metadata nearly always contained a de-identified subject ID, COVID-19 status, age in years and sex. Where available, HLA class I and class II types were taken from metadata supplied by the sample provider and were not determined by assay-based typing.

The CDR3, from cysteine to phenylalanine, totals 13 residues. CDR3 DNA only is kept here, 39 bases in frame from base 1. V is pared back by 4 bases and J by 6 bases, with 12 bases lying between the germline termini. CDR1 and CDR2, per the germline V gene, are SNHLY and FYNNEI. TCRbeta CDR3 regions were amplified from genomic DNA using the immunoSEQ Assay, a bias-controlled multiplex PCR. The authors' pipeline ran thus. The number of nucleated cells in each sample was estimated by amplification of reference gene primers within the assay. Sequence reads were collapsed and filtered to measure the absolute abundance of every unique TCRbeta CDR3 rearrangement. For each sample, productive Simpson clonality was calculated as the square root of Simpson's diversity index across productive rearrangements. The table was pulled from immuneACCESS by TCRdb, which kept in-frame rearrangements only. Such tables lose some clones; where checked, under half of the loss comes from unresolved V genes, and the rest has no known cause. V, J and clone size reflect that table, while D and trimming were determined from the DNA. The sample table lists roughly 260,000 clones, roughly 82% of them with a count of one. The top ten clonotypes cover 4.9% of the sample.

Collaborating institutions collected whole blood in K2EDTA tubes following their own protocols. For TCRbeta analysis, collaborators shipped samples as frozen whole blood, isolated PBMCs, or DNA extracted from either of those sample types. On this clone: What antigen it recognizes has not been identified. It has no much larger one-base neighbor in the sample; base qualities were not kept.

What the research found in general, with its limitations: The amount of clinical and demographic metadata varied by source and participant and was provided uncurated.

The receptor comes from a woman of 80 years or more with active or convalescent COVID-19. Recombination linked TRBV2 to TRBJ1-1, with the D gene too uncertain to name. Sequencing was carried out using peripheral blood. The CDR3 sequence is CASSANRGSEAFF. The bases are TGTGCCAGCAGTGCGAACCGGGGTTCTGAAGCTTTCTTT.